This T cell receptor beta chain is drawn from a study of T cells in Graves' hyperthyroidism and ophthalmopathy. General observations from the study: A 13 V-J signature model discriminated ophthalmopathy versus stable hyperthyroidism.

After removal of 6 bases from V and 5 bases from J, the junction contained 10 bases not matched to a gene. Per the germline V gene, CDR1 is SGHAT and CDR2 is FQNNGV. The CDR3 contains 15 residues. Amplified regions were TCR beta CDR3 sequences from RNA transcripts. The TCR CDR3 first-round RT-PCR relied on the HTBI primer set. TCRdb called the multiplex PCR reads again in MiXCR, with one record for every CDR3 protein. The data show more than 500,000 distinct CDR3 sequences, 15% to 20% seen once. There are many counts of this clonotype. Its antigen is unknown. This TCR was recovered from a woman aged 25 to 45 with Graves' ophthalmopathy. The sample comprised blood. The rearrangement uses TRBV11-2 and TRBJ2-1, with TRBD2 matching 7 bases. CDR3 region: CASSPVAGKHNEQFF. CDR3 bases: TGTGCCAGCAGTCCAGTAGCGGGCAAACACAATGAGCAGTTCTTC.